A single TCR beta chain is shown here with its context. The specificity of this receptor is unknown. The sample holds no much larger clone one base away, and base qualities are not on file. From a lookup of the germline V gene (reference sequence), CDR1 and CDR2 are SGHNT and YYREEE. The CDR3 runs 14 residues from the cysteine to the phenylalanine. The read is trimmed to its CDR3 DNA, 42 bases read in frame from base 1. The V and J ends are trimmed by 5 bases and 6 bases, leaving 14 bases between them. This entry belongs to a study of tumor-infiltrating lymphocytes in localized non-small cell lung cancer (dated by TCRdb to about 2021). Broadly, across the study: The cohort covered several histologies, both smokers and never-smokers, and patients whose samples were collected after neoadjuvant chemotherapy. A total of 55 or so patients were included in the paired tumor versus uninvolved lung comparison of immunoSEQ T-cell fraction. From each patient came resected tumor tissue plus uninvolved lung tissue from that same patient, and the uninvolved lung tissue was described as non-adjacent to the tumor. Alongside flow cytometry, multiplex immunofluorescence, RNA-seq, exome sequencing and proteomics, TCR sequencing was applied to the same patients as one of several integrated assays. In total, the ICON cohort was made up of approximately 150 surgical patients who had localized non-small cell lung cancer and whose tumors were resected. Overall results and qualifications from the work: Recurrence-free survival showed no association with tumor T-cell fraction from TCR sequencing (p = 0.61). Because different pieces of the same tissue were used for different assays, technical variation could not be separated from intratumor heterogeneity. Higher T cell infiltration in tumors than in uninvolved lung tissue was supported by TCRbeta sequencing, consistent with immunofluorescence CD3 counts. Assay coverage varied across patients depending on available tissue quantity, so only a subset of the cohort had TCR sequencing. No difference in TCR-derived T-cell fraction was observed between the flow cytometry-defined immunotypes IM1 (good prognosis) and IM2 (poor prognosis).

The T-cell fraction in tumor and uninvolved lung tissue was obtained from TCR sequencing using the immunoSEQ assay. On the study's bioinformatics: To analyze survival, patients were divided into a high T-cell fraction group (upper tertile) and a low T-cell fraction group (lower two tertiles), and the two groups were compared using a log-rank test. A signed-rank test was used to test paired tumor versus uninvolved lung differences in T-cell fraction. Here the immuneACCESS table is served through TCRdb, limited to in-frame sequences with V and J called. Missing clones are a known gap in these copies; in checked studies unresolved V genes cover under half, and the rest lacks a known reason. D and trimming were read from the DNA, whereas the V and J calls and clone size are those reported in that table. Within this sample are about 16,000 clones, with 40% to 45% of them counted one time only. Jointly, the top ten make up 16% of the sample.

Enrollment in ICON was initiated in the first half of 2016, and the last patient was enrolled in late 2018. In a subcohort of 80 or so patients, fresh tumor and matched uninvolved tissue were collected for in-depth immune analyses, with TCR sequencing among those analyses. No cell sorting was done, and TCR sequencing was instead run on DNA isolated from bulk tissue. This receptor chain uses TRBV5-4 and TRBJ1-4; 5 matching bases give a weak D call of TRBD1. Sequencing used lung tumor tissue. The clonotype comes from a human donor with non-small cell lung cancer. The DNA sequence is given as TGTGCCAGCAGTTGGGGGTCGGGGCATGAAAAACTGTTTTTT. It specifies CASSWGSGHEKLFF.